The clone carrying this T cell receptor (beta chain) has only a few counts. Its antigen remains unknown. The record originates from a study of beta chain features in type 1 diabetes. The study, taken as a whole, reports: Shortening that was moderate but significant affected the TCRB CDR3s of Type 1 diabetes patients in all four CD4+ subsets.

Sorting of CD4+ naive, central memory, regulatory and stem cell-like memory cells was performed via CD45RO/CCR7/CD25/CD127/CD95/CD27. Expressed TCRB transcripts were sequenced after all isolated RNA was converted to cDNA. The average output of naive, central memory and regulatory T cell samples was approximately 3.6 million reads. The repertoire was sequenced with immunoSEQ multiplex PCR; TCRdb's copy has only in-frame clones and lacks some. The sample holds more than 550,000 clones, about 14% seen once. Sequenced: naive CD4+ T cells from blood. The sequence was obtained from a man aged 18 to 35 with type 1 diabetes.

CDR3 region: CSAQGISGNTIYF. The CDR3 DNA reads TGCAGCGCCCAGGGCATCTCTGGAAACACCATATATTTT. The gene calls are TRBV29-1 and TRBJ1-3, with D possibly TRBD1 on 5 matching bases. V was cut by 7 bases and J by 0 bases, with 10 bases left in between. Germline V gene data show CDR1 as SQVTM and CDR2 as ANQGSEA. The CDR3 contains 13 residues.